Listed here is a single TCR beta chain. The CDR3 sequence is 15 residues long. Germline lookup yields CDR1 ENHRY and CDR2 SYGVKD. V was trimmed by 4 bases and J by 5 bases, leaving 17 bases between them. This specimen belongs to a study of shared clonotypes between healthy human individuals. The method was immunoSEQ multiplex PCR; TCRdb's version includes in-frame clones alone and lacks a portion of them. The sample comprises some 700,000 clones, around 91% of which are singletons, and about 33% rests with the top ten. The receptor comes from a man between 18 and 29 years old in good health. Some clones in this sample may be carry-over from other donors' samples. The sequenced material came from memory CD8+ T cells from PBMCs. Subset specified: CD45RO+ cells pooled with CCR7-negative TemRA cells. The chain uses TRBV10-3 and TRBJ1-1; D not certain. CDR3 region: CAISVGSGRRTEAFF. For the CDR3, the DNA is TGTGCCATCAGTGTGGGTAGCGGAAGGAGGACTGAAGCTTTCTTT.